Below, 9 T cell receptor beta chains from the same sample are listed, as sequenced in a study of beta chain features in type 1 diabetes. The sequenced template was cDNA made from the entire isolated RNA. Assay: immunoSEQ multiplex PCR; the TCRdb copy retains only in-frame clones and omits some. Of around 180,000 clones listed, about 13% are singletons. Sequenced material: central memory CD4+ T cells from blood. All receptors come from a woman between 18 and 29 years old in good health.

There are a few counts of this clone. The chain couples TRBV5-1 to TRBJ2-4, with 8 bases identical to TRBD1. J gave up 2 bases and V 0 bases, and 4 bases lay outside the gene matches. CDR1 SGHRS and CDR2 YFSETQ come from the germline V gene. The CDR3 runs 16 residues. The CDR3 region has the DNA TGCGCCAGCAGCTTGGTCACAGGGGGGACCAAAAACATTCAGTACTTC. Its translation: CASSLVTGGTKNIQYF.

This clone was observed a few times. The rearrangement joins TRBV19 to TRBJ2-6, with D perhaps TRBD1 (5 bases). This CDR3 contains 16 residues. Trimming shortened V by 1 base and J by 3 bases, and 10 bases separated the two germline ends. Germline loops: CDR1 LNHDA, CDR2 SQIVND (reference sequence). Written as DNA, the CDR3 is TGTGCCAGTAGTATAGTGCTCAGGGTTGGGGCCAACGTCCTGACTTTC. Protein sequence: CASSIVLRVGANVLTF.

This clone was found a few times. The chain carries TRBV9 and TRBJ1-3, with unresolved D. This CDR3 comprises 15 residues. Germline V gene data show CDR1 as SGDLS and CDR2 as YYNGEE. V was clipped by 2 bases and J by 0 bases, with 9 bases between them. The CDR3 coding sequence is TGTGCCAGCAGCGTCAGCGATAGCTCTGGAAACACCATATATTTT. It encodes CASSVSDSSGNTIYF.

The sample holds a few counts of this clone. The rearrangement uses TRBV18 and TRBJ2-2; D unclear. The germline gives CDR1 KGHSH, CDR2 LQKENI. The CDR3 has 15 amino acids. V shed 0 bases and J shed 4 bases, with 9 bases lying between them. CDR3 DNA: TGTGCCAGCTCACCACCGGGCCCCAGCACCGGGGAGCTGTTTTTT. Translated: CASSPPGPSTGELFF.

The rearrangement links TRBV30 to TRBJ1-4; no clear D. The germline V and J ends were trimmed by 4 bases and 8 bases, with 17 bases remaining between them. CDR3 length: 14 residues. Germline CDR1 is GTSNPN and CDR2 is SVGIG (reference sequence). The CDR3 sequence: CAWTEHSSSEKLFF. The CDR3, as DNA: TGTGCCTGGACCGAGCACAGCTCATCGGAAAAACTGTTTTTT.

This clone was counted between two and nine times. The chain carries TRBV14 and TRBJ2-7; D not resolved. The V gene's germline CDR1 is SGHDN and CDR2 FVKESK. The CDR3 extends over 13 amino acids. V lost 0 bases and J 3 bases, leaving 6 bases between the germline ends. This chain's CDR3 is CASSQDPRYEQYF. CDR3 DNA sequence: TGTGCCAGCAGCCAAGATCCGCGCTACGAGCAGTACTTC.

This sequence joins TRBV18 and TRBJ2-1, with TRBD1 as a possible D gene (7 bases). Trimming took off 3 bases at V and 6 bases at J, with 12 bases between the two ends. Germline-derived CDR1 and CDR2 are KGHSH and LQKENI. The CDR3 has 14 residues. CDR3 residues: CASSPQGGVNEQFF. CDR3 coding DNA: TGTGCCAGCTCACCCCAGGGGGGAGTCAATGAGCAGTTCTTC. The entire variable domain, with the rest obtained from reference TRBV18 and TRBJ2-1, is as follows: NAGVMQNPRHLVRRRGQEARLRCSPMKGHSHVYWYRQLPEEGLKFMVYLQKENIIDESGMPKERFSAEFPKEGPSILRIQQVVRGDSAAYFCASSPQGGVNEQFFGPGTRLTVL.

This clone was seen a handful of times. The chain carries TRBV11-3 and TRBJ2-1; TRBD2 matches 12 bases. Germline V gene data show CDR1 as SGHNT and CDR2 as YENEEA. Losses at the gene ends were 5 bases for V and 6 bases for J; bases not matched to a gene: 5. CDR3 length equals 15 residues. The CDR3 sequence: CASSRRLAGVNEQFF. The CDR3 nucleotides read TGTGCCAGCAGCCGACGACTAGCGGGAGTCAATGAGCAGTTCTTC.

This clone was recorded a few times. The CDR3 reads CASTAIQGRQETQYF. CDR3 coding DNA: TGTGCCAGCACCGCGATCCAGGGTCGCCAAGAGACCCAGTACTTC. This sequence joins TRBV27 and TRBJ2-5; perhaps TRBD1 as D (5 bases). The CDR3 consists of 15 residues. Between the trimmed V and J ends, which lost 7 bases and 1 base, there was a span of 16 bases. In germline, CDR1 is MNHEY, CDR2 SMNVEV (reference sequence).